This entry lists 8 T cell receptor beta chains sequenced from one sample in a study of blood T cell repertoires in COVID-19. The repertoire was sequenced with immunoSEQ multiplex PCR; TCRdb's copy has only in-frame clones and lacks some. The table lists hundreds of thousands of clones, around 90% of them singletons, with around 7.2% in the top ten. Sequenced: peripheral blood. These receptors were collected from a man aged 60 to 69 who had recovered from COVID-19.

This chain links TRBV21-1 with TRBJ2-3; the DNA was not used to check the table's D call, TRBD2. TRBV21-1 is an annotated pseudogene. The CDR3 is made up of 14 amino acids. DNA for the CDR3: TGTGCCAGCACGTTAGCGGGGGGGCGGGTAGGGCAGTATTTT. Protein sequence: CASTLAGGRVGQYF.

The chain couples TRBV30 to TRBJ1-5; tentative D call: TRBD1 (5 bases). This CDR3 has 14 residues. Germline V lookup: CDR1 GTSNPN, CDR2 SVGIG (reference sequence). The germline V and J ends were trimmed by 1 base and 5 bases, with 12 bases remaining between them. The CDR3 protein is CAWSALGGYQPQHF. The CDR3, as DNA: TGTGCCTGGAGTGCCCTGGGGGGGTATCAGCCCCAGCATTTT.

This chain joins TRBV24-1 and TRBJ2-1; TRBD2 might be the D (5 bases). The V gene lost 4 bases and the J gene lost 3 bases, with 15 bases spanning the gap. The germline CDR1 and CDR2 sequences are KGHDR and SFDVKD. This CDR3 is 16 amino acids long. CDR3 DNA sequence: TGTGCCACCAGTGACCCCCGGGCTAGCAGCTACAATGAGCAGTTCTTC. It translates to CATSDPRASSYNEQFF.

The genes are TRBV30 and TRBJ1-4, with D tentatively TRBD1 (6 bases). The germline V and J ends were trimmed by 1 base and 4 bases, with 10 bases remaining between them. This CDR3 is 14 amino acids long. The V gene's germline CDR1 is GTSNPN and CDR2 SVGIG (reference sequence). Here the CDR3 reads CAWSDREINEKLFF. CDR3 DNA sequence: TGTGCCTGGAGTGACAGGGAGATTAATGAAAAACTGTTTTTT.

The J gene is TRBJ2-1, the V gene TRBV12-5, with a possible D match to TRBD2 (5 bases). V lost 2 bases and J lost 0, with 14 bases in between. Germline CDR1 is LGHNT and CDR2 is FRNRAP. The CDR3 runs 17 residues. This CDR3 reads CASGLLPEESSYNEQFF. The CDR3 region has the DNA TGTGCTAGTGGTTTGCTGCCGGAGGAGAGCTCCTACAATGAGCAGTTCTTC.

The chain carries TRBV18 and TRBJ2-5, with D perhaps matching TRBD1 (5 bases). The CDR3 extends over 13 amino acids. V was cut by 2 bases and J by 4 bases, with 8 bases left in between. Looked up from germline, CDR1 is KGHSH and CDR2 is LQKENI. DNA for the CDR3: TGTGCCAGCTCACCAAGGCAGGGAGAGACCCAGTACTTC. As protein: CASSPRQGETQYF. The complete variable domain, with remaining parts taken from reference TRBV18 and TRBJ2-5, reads NAGVMQNPRHLVRRRGQEARLRCSPMKGHSHVYWYRQLPEEGLKFMVYLQKENIIDESGMPKERFSAEFPKEGPSILRIQQVVRGDSAAYFCASSPRQGETQYFGPGTRLLVL.

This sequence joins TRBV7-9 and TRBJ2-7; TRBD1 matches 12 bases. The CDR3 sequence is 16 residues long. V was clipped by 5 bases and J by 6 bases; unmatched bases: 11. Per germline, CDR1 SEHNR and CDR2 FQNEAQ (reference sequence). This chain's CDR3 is CASSTRDRGRLSEQYV. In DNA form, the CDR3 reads TGTGCCAGCAGCACCCGGGACAGGGGGCGCTTAAGCGAGCAGTACGTC.

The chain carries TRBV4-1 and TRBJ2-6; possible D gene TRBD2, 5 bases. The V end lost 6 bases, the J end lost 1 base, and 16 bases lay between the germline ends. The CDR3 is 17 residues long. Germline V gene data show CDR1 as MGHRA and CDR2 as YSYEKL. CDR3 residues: CASSSGQRSSGANVLTF. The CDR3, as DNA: TGCGCCAGCAGTTCTGGGCAGCGGTCGTCTGGGGCCAACGTCCTGACTTTC.